The 13 T cell receptor beta chains listed next were all sequenced from one sample in a study of T cell changes during pregnancy in multiple sclerosis. The data were produced by immunoSEQ multiplex PCR, yet TCRdb's version contains in-frame clones alone and is incomplete. The sample has about 40,000 clones; around 90% are singletons. The sample in question was CD8+ T cells from peripheral blood mononuclear cells, obtained in the first trimester of pregnancy. All receptors derive from a female donor with multiple sclerosis, enrolled in a pregnancy study.

The chain combines TRBV2 with TRBJ1-1; D is unclear. The CDR3 runs to 13 residues. Germline values: CDR1 SNHLY, CDR2 FYNNEI. Trimming left V 5 bases short and J 4 bases short, with 11 bases between. The CDR3 DNA sequence: TGTGCCAGCAGTCCTTGGCAGTCCACTGAAGCTTTCTTT. It codes for CASSPWQSTEAFF.

The rearrangement joins TRBV15 to TRBJ1-4, with 7 positions matching TRBD1. Per germline, CDR1 LNHNV and CDR2 YYDKDF (reference sequence). CDR3 length: 16 residues. V shed 4 bases and J 8 bases; nucleotides not matched to a gene: 13. DNA for the CDR3: TGTGCCACCAGCACTTCATCCGAGGGGGCAGGGGAAAAACTGTTTTTT. It codes for CATSTSSEGAGEKLFF.

The chain is built from TRBV2 and TRBJ1-1; a possible D gene is TRBD1 (5 bases). The CDR3 has 17 residues. The V and J ends lost 4 bases and 0 bases respectively, with 18 bases between them. Per the germline V gene, CDR1 is SNHLY and CDR2 is FYNNEI. Here the CDR3 DNA reads TGTGCCAGCAGTGGGGGGTTGACTAGTCAGTTGAACACTGAAGCTTTCTTT. This translates into CASSGGLTSQLNTEAFF.

V is TRBV11-3 and J is TRBJ2-3, with D possibly matching TRBD1 (6 bases). CDR3 length equals 14 residues. V shed 4 bases and J shed 3 bases, with 11 bases lying between them. CDR1 is SGHNT and CDR2 is YENEEA in the germline V gene. In DNA, the CDR3 is TGTGCCAGCAGCTCTGTGGGGGCAACAGATACGCAGTATTTT. The encoded protein is CASSSVGATDTQYF. The variable domain in full, with the rest retrieved from reference TRBV11-3 and TRBJ2-3, is EAGVVQSPRYKIIEKKQPVAFWCNPISGHNTLYWYLQNLGQGPELLIRYENEEAVDDSQLPKDRFSAERLKGVDSTLKIQPAELGDSAVYLCASSSVGATDTQYFGPGTRLTVL.

This sequence joins TRBV7-3 and TRBJ2-3; no clear D gene. CDR3 size: 14 residues. Between the trimmed V and J ends, which lost 1 base and 0 bases, there was a span of 5 bases. Germline-derived CDR1 and CDR2 are SGHTA and FQGTGA. The CDR3 reads CASSLIVSTDTQYF. CDR3 bases: TGTGCCAGCAGCTTAATAGTAAGCACAGATACGCAGTATTTT.

V is TRBV5-6 and J is TRBJ2-2, with D tentatively TRBD1 (6 bases). This CDR3 has 14 residues. Trimming left V 3 bases short and J 2 bases short, with 8 bases between. Germline V gene lookup returns CDR1 SGHDT and CDR2 YYEEEE. The CDR3 region is CASSYRVNTGELFF. The DNA of the CDR3 is TGTGCCAGCAGCTACAGGGTTAACACCGGGGAGCTGTTTTTT.

The genes are TRBV12-1 and TRBJ2-5; TRBD2 is the table's D call, not checked against the DNA. TRBV12-1 is an annotated pseudogene. CDR3 length equals 15 residues. The CDR3: CASSLGLAGIETQYF. CDR3 nucleotide sequence: TGTGCCAGCAGCTTAGGACTAGCGGGAATTGAGACCCAGTACTTC.

This chain uses TRBV11-2 with TRBJ2-5; 11 bases agree with TRBD1. Germline V gives CDR1 SGHAT, CDR2 FQNNGV. The CDR3 covers 18 residues. With V trimmed by 4 bases and J by 4 bases, 14 bases remained unmatched. The CDR3 region has the DNA TGTGCCAGCAGCTCAGGTTACCATGGGGGACAGGGGGGAGAGACCCAGTACTTC. This gives the protein CASSSGYHGGQGGETQYF.

This rearrangement joins TRBV29-1 to TRBJ2-7, with D maybe TRBD1 (9 bases). This CDR3 contains 16 residues. Germline V gene lookup returns CDR1 SQVTM and CDR2 ANQGSEA. V lost 0 bases, J lost 3 bases, and 18 bases lay in between. The CDR3 spells CSVEDPTGGTSYEQYF. CDR3 in DNA: TGCAGCGTTGAAGATCCGACAGGGGGGACTAGCTACGAGCAGTACTTC.

The genes are TRBV9 and TRBJ1-4; D perhaps matches TRBD1 (6 bases). The CDR3 loop spans 17 amino acids. Trimming took 0 bases from V and 1 from J, leaving 13 bases between them. Germline V gives CDR1 SGDLS, CDR2 YYNGEE. The CDR3 spells CASSVDPGAGTNEKLFF. The CDR3 DNA reads as TGTGCCAGCAGCGTAGACCCAGGGGCGGGAACTAATGAAAAACTGTTTTTT.

V and J are TRBV21-1 and TRBJ1-5; the DNA was not used to check the table's D call, TRBD1. TRBV21-1 is a pseudogene locus. The CDR3 is made up of 15 amino acids. CDR3: CASKLRGTSNQPQHF. CDR3 nucleotides: TGTGCCAGTAAACTTAGGGGGACTAGCAATCAGCCCCAGCATTTT.

The chain employs TRBV6-6 and TRBJ1-6; D gene ambiguous. The germline gives CDR1 MNHNY, CDR2 SVGAGI (reference sequence). The CDR3 totals 15 residues. V dropped 2 bases and J dropped 8 bases, with 13 bases sitting between them. The CDR3 nucleotides are TGTGCCAGCAGTTACCCCGAGGGCGCTGATTCACCCCTCCACTTT. Translating gives CASSYPEGADSPLHF.

The chain carries TRBV7-8 and TRBJ2-3; 16 nucleotides match TRBD2. The CDR3 loop spans 22 amino acids. The V segment lost 3 bases and the J segment 4 bases; nucleotides outside the gene matches: 19. The germline V gene has CDR1 SGHVS and CDR2 FQNEAQ. In nucleotides, the CDR3 is TGTGCCAGCAGCTTGTCCCCAGGTGGGACTAGCGGGGGGGCCGGTTCTCCAGATACGCAGTATTTT. Translated, it gives CASSLSPGGTSGGAGSPDTQYF.